Below are 15 T cell receptor beta chains sequenced from a single sample in a study of T cell repertoires in cytomegalovirus infection. TCRdb recomputed calls from the reads with MiXCR, one row per CDR3 protein. The repertoire includes about 530,000 distinct CDR3 sequences, less than 30% of them detected once, and 13% sits in the top ten. Material: PBMCs. The receptors were gathered from a human donor in good health (CMV status not recorded). Some clones in this sample may be carry-over from other donors' samples.

V usage is TRBV19 and J usage is TRBJ1-2, with 7 bases fitting TRBD1. The CDR3 totals 13 residues. The V gene end was trimmed by 6 bases and the J gene end by 6 bases; junction bases not matched to a gene: 7. Germline V CDR1 and CDR2: LNHDA, SQIVND (reference sequence). CDR3: CASSPQGRDGYTF. In DNA form, the CDR3 reads TGTGCCAGTAGCCCACAGGGGAGAGATGGCTACACCTTC.

This clonotype has at least ten counts. The V gene is TRBV7-2, the J gene TRBJ2-1; maybe TRBD2 (6 bases). The V and J ends lost 1 base and 0 bases respectively, with 13 bases between them. This CDR3 contains 17 residues. Germline CDR1 and CDR2: SGHTA and FQGNSA. The CDR3 reads CASSLDPSASSYNEQFF. The CDR3 coding sequence is TGTGCCAGCAGCTTAGACCCTAGCGCAAGCTCCTACAATGAGCAGTTCTTC.

The sample holds many counts of this clonotype. The rearrangement uses TRBV7-2 and TRBJ2-7; the match to TRBD2 covers 8 bases. The CDR3 has 12 amino acids. Germline V gene data show CDR1 as SGHTA and CDR2 as FQGNSA. Germline trimming cut 5 bases from V and 4 bases from J; bases unmatched to any gene: 1. CDR3 sequence reads: CASSPSGYEQYV. The CDR3 DNA sequence: TGTGCCAGCAGCCCTAGCGGGTACGAGCAGTACGTC.

This clonotype has more than one count but fewer than ten. V and J are TRBV6-1 and TRBJ2-1; possible D gene TRBD2, 5 bases. The CDR3 extends over 15 amino acids. The V and J ends lost 7 bases and 0 bases respectively, with 13 bases between them. The germline V gene has CDR1 MNHNS and CDR2 SASEGT. The CDR3 region is CASTLASSSYNEQFF. CDR3 sequence (DNA): TGTGCCAGCACCTTAGCGTCTAGCTCCTACAATGAGCAGTTCTTC.

This clonotype was seen at least ten times. The V gene is TRBV7-9, the J gene TRBJ2-3; D possibly corresponds to TRBD1 (6 bases). Deletions cut 5 bases from V and 6 bases from J, with 21 bases between. This CDR3 is 16 amino acids long. Germline V gene sequence: CDR1 SEHNR, CDR2 FQNEAQ (reference sequence). CDR3 protein: CASSRSLGASSDTQYF. The CDR3 DNA reads TGTGCCAGCAGCAGATCATTGGGGGCCTCTTCCGATACGCAGTATTTT.

The chain joins TRBV4-3 to TRBJ2-7; D remains unclear. V was cut by 4 bases and J by 4 bases, with 5 bases left in between. This CDR3 spans 11 amino acids. Per the germline V gene, CDR1 is LGHNA and CDR2 is YSLEER. The DNA for the CDR3 is TGCGCCAGCAGCCCAACTTACGAGCAGTACGTC. Its protein is CASSPTYEQYV.

The J gene is TRBJ2-1, the V gene TRBV28; D not certain. V shed 4 bases and J shed 2 bases, with 12 bases lying between them. This CDR3 has 15 amino acids. The germline V gene encodes CDR1 MDHEN and CDR2 SYDVKM. DNA of the CDR3: TGTGCCAGCAGTTCCACAAGTTTAGCCTACAATGAGCAGTTCTTC. Translating it yields CASSSTSLAYNEQFF.

The chain combines TRBV4-1 with TRBJ2-1, with D tentatively TRBD2 (5 bases). The germline V gene encodes CDR1 MGHRA and CDR2 YSYEKL. The V end was cut by 1 base, the J end by 4 bases, with 17 bases between. This CDR3 has 17 amino acids. The CDR3, as DNA: TGCGCCAGCAGCCAAGCTGGGATGAGGGTGCTGTACAATGAGCAGTTCTTC. Amino acids: CASSQAGMRVLYNEQFF.

In this sample, this clonotype turned up many times. The V and J genes are TRBV7-2 and TRBJ1-3; D may be TRBD1 (6 bases). Germline-derived CDR1 and CDR2 are SGHTA and FQGNSA. Trimming stripped 5 bases from V and 3 bases from J, with 17 bases between. CDR3 length: 16 amino acids. CDR3 loop: CASSQRGYRDGNTIYF. In nucleotides, the CDR3 is TGTGCCAGCAGCCAAAGAGGGTACAGGGATGGAAACACCATATATTTT.

The chain is built from TRBV19 and TRBJ2-7; 8 bases line up with TRBD2. CDR1 is LNHDA and CDR2 is SQIVND in the germline V gene (reference sequence). V gave up 5 bases and J gave up 6 bases; unmatched junction bases: 9. This CDR3 is 14 amino acids long. CDR3 in DNA: TGTGCCAGTAGTCCCTCGGGACTAGTTCTCGAGCAGTACTTC. Its protein product is CASSPSGLVLEQYF. Variable domain in full (rest from reference TRBV19 and TRBJ2-7): DGGITQSPKYLFRKEGQNVTLSCEQNLNHDAMYWYRQDPGQGLRLIYYSQIVNDFQKGDIAEGYSVSREKKESFPLTVTSAQKNPTAFYLCASSPSGLVLEQYFGPGTRLTVT.

The chain has TRBV20-1 and TRBJ1-1; TRBD1 matches at 7 bases. With 6 bases clipped from V and 3 bases from J, the junction kept 16 bases outside the gene matches. The CDR3 runs to 16 residues. Germline V CDR1 and CDR2: DFQATT, SNEGSKA (reference sequence). The CDR3 DNA reads as TGCAGTGCCCGTCCTCACTTGGTCAGGGGGGACACTGAAGCTTTCTTT. Translating gives CSARPHLVRGDTEAFF.

This clonotype was detected only a few times. The chain carries TRBV7-9 and TRBJ1-5; 8 bases line up with TRBD1. V lost 2 bases, J lost 5 bases, and 5 bases stayed unmatched. Germline-derived CDR1 and CDR2 are SEHNR and FQNEAQ (reference sequence). The CDR3 covers 15 residues. The CDR3 is CASSLSTGGYQPQHF. The CDR3 DNA reads as TGTGCCAGCAGCTTATCTACAGGGGGGTATCAGCCCCAGCATTTT.

The rearrangement links TRBV11-3 to TRBJ2-5; possible D gene TRBD2, 5 bases. CDR3 length equals 16 residues. Germline V gene data show CDR1 as SGHNT and CDR2 as YENEEA. V was clipped by 1 base and J by 5 bases, with 17 bases between them. The CDR3 here is CASSLGSGRKEETQYF. Here the CDR3 DNA reads TGTGCCAGCAGCTTAGGGAGCGGACGAAAAGAGGAGACCCAGTACTTC.

This sequence joins TRBV19 and TRBJ1-5; D is possibly TRBD1 (6 bases). Trimming left V 5 bases short and J 2 bases short, with 13 bases between. CDR3 size: 15 residues. Germline CDR1 is LNHDA and CDR2 is SQIVND (reference sequence). In nucleotides, the CDR3 is TGTGCCAGTAGTCTTACAGGGATGGGCAATCAGCCCCAGCATTTT. Amino acids: CASSLTGMGNQPQHF.

This clonotype was observed a single time. The chain links TRBV4-1 to TRBJ1-4; D ambiguous. CDR1 and CDR2 (germline): MGHRA, YSYEKL. The CDR3 covers 15 residues. V gave up 0 bases and J gave up 4 bases, with 9 bases separating them. CDR3 bases: TGCGCCAGCAGCCAAGATCTGGATCTTAATGAAAAACTGTTTTTT. It specifies CASSQDLDLNEKLFF.